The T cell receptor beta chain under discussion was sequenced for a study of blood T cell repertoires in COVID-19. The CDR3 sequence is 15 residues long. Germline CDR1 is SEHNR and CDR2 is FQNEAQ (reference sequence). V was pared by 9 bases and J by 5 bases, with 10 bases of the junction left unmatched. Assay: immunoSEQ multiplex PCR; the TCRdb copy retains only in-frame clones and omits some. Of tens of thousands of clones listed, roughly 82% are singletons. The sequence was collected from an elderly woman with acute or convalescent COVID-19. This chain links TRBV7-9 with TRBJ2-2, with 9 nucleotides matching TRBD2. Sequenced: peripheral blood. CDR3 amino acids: CASSGSLLWTGELFF. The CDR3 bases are TGTGCCAGTAGCGGGAGCCTTTTATGGACCGGGGAGCTGTTTTTT.